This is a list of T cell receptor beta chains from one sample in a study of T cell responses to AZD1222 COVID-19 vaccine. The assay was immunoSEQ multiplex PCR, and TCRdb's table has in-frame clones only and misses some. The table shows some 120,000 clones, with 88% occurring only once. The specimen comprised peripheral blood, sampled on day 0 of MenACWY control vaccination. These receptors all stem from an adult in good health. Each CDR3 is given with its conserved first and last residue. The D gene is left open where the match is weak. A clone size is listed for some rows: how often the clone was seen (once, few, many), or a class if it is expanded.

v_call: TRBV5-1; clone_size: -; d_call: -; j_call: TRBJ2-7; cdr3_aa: CASSLVGEGYEQYF; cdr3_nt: TGCGCCAGCAGCTTGGTAGGAGAGGGCTACGAGCAGTACTTC
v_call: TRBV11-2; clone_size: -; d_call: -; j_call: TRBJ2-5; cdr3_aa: CASSLTTGLQETQYF; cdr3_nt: TGTGCCAGCAGCCTAACGACAGGATTACAAGAGACCCAGTACTTC
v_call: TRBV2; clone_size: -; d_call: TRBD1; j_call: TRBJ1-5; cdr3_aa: CASSPGTGSGQPQHF; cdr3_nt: TGTGCCAGCAGTCCCGGGACAGGGTCAGGTCAGCCCCAGCATTTT
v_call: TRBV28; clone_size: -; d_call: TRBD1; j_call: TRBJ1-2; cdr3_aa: CASTHLQGHRGDYGYTF; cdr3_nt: TGTGCCAGCACCCATCTCCAGGGACACAGGGGGGATTATGGCTACACCTTC
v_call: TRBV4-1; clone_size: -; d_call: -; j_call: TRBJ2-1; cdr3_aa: CASSQAARRSNEQFF; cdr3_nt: TGCGCCAGCAGCCAGGCCGCCCGGCGGAGCAATGAGCAGTTCTTC
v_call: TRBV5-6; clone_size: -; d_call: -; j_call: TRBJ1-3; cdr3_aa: CASSLLTVHSGNTIYF; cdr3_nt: TGTGCCAGCAGCCTTCTAACAGTCCACTCTGGAAACACCATATATTTT
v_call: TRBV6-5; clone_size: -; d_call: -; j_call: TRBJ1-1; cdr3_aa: CASIEYRVRSEAFF; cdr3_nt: TGTGCCAGCATCGAATACAGGGTTAGGTCTGAAGCTTTCTTT
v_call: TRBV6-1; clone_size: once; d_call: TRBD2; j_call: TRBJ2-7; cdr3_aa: CASSVTGTSGFYEQYF; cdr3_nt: TGTGCCAGCAGTGTAACAGGGACTAGCGGTTTCTACGAGCAGTACTTC
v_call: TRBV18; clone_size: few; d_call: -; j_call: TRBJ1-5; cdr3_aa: CASSPDSSNQPQHF; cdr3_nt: TGTGCCAGCTCACCGGACAGTAGCAATCAGCCCCAGCATTTT
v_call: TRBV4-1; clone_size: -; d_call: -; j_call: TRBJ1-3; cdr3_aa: CASSQSLIGNTIYF; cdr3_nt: TGCGCCAGCAGCCAAAGCCTAATAGGAAACACCATATATTTT
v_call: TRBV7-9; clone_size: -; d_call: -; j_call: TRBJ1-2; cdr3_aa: CASSLEQGFGYTF; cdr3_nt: TGTGCCAGCAGCCTCGAACAGGGATTTGGCTACACCTTC
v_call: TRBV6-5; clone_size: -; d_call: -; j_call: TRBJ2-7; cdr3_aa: CASRKKNRDEQYF; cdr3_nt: TGTGCCAGCAGAAAAAAAAACAGGGACGAGCAGTACTTC
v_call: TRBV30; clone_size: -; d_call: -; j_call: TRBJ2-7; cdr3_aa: CAWSRRTSYEQYF; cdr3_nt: TGTGCCTGGAGCCGCCGGACTTCCTACGAGCAGTACTTC
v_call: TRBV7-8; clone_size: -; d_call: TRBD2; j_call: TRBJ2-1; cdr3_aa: CASSPGGGTYNEQFF; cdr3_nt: TGTGCCAGCAGCCCCGGGGGGGGCACCTACAATGAGCAGTTCTTC
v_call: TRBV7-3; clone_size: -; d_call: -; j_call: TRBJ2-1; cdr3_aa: CASSPGRAYNEQFF; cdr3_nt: TGTGCCAGCAGCCCCGGCCGGGCCTACAATGAGCAGTTCTTC
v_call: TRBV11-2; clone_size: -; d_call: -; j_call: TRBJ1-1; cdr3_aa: CASSLKVGANTEAFF; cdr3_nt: TGTGCCAGCAGCTTAAAAGTGGGTGCGAACACTGAAGCTTTCTTT
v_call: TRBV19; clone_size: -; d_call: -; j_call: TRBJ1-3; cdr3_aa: CASSTQANTIYF; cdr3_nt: TGTGCCAGTAGTACGCAGGCGAACACCATATATTTT
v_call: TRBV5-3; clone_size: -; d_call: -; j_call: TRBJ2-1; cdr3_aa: CATSLQGGHEQFF; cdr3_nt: TGTGCCACCTCACTACAGGGTGGCCATGAGCAGTTCTTC
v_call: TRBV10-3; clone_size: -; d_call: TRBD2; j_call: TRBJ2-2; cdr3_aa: CAISEPLAGERVTGELFF; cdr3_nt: TGTGCCATCAGTGAGCCGTTAGCGGGAGAGAGGGTCACCGGGGAGCTGTTTTTT
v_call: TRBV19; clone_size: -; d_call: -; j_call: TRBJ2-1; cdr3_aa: CASSPLWDAKDEQFF; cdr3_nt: TGTGCCAGTAGTCCATTGTGGGACGCCAAGGATGAGCAGTTCTTC
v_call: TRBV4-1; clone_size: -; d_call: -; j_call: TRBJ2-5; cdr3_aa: CASSQVGLSRETQYF; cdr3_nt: TGCGCCAGCAGCCAAGTGGGGCTTTCGAGGGAGACCCAGTACTTC
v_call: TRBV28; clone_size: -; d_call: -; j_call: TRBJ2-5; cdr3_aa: CASSFYSNSWETQYF; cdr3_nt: TGTGCCAGCAGTTTTTACAGCAATAGTTGGGAGACCCAGTACTTC
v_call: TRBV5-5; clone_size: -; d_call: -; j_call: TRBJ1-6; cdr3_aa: CASTGIGGSPLHF; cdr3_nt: TGTGCCAGCACAGGGATTGGTGGATCACCCCTCCACTTT
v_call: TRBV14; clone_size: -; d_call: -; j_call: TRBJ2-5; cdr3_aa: CASSQAETQYF; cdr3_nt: TGTGCCAGCAGCCAAGCTGAGACCCAGTACTTC
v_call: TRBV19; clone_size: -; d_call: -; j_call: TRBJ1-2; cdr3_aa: CASSMTGQSSYTF; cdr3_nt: TGTGCCAGTAGTATGACAGGCCAGAGTAGCTACACCTTC
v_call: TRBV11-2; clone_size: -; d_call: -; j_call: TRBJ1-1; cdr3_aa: CASSLEGRSTEAFF; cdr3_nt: TGTGCCAGCAGCTTAGAGGGCCGAAGCACTGAAGCTTTCTTT
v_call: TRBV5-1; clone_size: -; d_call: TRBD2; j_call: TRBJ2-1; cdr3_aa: CASREDWLGDEQFF; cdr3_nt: TGCGCCAGCCGGGAGGATTGGTTGGGTGATGAGCAGTTCTTC
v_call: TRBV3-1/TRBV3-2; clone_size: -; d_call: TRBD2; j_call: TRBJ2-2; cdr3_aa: CASRRLAGGTGELFF; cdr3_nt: TGTGCCAGCAGGCGTTTAGCGGGGGGGACCGGGGAGCTGTTTTTT
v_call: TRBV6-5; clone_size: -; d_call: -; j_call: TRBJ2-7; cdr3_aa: CASSYSGFGSYEQYF; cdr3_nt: TGTGCCAGCAGTTACTCCGGGTTCGGTTCCTACGAGCAGTACTTC
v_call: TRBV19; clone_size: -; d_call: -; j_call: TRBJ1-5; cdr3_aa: CASSIGVSGQPQHF; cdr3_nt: TGTGCCAGTAGTATTGGGGTGAGTGGGCAGCCCCAGCATTTT
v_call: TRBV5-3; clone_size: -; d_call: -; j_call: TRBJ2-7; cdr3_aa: CARSPYKGIFYEQYF; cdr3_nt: TGTGCCAGAAGCCCCTATAAGGGAATTTTCTACGAGCAGTACTTC
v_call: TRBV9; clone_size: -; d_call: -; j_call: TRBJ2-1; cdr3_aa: CASSVAGVHEQFF; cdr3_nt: TGTGCCAGCAGCGTAGCGGGGGTCCATGAGCAGTTCTTC
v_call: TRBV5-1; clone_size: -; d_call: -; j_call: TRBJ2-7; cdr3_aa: CASSPSLGVLYEQYF; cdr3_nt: TGCGCCAGCAGCCCCTCGTTGGGTGTACTCTACGAGCAGTACTTC
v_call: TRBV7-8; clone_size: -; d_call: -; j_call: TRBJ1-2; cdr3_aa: CASSLARVNGYTF; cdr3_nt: TGTGCCAGCAGCTTAGCCAGGGTGAATGGCTACACCTTC
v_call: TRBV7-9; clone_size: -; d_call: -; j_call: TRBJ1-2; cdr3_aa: CASSQQLYGYTF; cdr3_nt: TGTGCCAGCAGCCAACAACTCTATGGCTACACCTTC
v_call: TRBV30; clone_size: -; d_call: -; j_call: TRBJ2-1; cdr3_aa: CAWSVGSTEQFF; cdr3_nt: TGTGCCTGGAGTGTAGGGTCCACTGAGCAGTTCTTC
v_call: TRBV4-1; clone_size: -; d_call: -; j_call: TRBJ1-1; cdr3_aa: CASSREGGNTEAFF; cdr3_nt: TGCGCCAGCAGCCGAGAGGGGGGGAACACTGAAGCTTTCTTT
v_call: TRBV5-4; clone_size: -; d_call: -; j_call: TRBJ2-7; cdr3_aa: CASTMGLSYEQYF; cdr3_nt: TGTGCCAGCACCATGGGACTCTCCTACGAGCAGTACTTC
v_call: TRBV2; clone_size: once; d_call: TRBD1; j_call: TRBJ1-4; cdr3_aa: CASRGTQGEKLFF; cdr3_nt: TGTGCCAGCAGGGGGACACAGGGGGAAAAACTGTTTTTT
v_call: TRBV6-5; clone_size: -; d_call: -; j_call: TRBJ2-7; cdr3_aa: CASSPGGSLGFEQYF; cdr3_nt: TGTGCCAGCAGCCCCGGAGGTTCCCTGGGGTTCGAGCAGTACTTC
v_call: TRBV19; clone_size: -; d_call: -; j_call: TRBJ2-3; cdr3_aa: CASSKAVSTDTQYF; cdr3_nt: TGTGCCAGTAGTAAGGCGGTTAGCACAGATACGCAGTATTTT
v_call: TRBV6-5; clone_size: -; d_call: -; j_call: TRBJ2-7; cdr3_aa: CASRGSGPRGEQYF; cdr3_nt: TGTGCCAGCAGGGGATCAGGGCCCCGTGGGGAGCAGTACTTC
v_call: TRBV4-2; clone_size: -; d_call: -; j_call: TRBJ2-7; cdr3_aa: CASSQDYGSSYEQYF; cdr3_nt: TGTGCCAGCAGCCAAGATTACGGGAGCTCCTACGAGCAGTACTTC
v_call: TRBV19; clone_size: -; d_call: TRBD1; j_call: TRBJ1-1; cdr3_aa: CASSSGQGNTEAFF; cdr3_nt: TGTGCCAGTAGCTCGGGACAGGGGAACACTGAAGCTTTCTTT
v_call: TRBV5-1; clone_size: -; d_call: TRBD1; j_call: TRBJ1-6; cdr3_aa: CASSRDRGHNSPLHF; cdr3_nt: TGCGCCAGCAGCCGGGACAGGGGGCATAATTCACCCCTCCACTTT
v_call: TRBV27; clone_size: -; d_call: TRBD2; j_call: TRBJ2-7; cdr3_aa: CASSSPSGSSYEQYF; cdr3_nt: TGTGCCAGCAGTTCGCCTAGCGGGAGCTCCTACGAGCAGTACTTC
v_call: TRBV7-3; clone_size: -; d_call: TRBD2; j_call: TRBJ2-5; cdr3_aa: CASSLGWRELETQYF; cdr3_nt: TGTGCCAGCAGCTTAGGTTGGCGGGAGCTGGAGACCCAGTACTTC
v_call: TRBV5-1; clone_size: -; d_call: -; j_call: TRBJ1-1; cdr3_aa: CASSRQPRRDVNTEAFF; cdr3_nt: TGCGCCAGCAGCCGCCAGCCCAGGCGAGATGTGAACACTGAAGCTTTCTTT
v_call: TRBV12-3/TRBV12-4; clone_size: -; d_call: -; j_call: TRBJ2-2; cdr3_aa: CASLREGTGELFF; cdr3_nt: TGTGCCAGCCTGCGGGAAGGGACCGGGGAGCTGTTTTTT
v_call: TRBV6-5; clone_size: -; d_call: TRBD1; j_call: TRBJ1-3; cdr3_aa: CASRQGAGNTIYF; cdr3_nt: TGTGCCAGCAGACAGGGGGCTGGAAACACCATATATTTT
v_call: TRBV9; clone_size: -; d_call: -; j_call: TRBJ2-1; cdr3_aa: CASSTNNEQFF; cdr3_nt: TGTGCCAGCAGCACAAACAATGAGCAGTTCTTC
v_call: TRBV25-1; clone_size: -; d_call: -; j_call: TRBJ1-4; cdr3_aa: CASRGGGGSNEKLFF; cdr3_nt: TGTGCCAGCAGGGGTGGGGGGGGTAGTAATGAAAAACTGTTTTTT
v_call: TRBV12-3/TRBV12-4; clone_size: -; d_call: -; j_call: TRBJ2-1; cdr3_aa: CASSGYNEQFF; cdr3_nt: TGTGCCAGCTCAGGGTACAATGAGCAGTTCTTC
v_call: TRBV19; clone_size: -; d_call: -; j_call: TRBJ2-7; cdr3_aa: CASSISSGVDYEQYF; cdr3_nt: TGTGCCAGTAGTATTTCGTCGGGAGTCGACTACGAGCAGTACTTC
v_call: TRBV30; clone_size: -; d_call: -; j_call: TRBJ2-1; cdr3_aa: CAWVGRGYNEQFF; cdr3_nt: TGTGCCTGGGTAGGTCGTGGGTACAATGAGCAGTTCTTC
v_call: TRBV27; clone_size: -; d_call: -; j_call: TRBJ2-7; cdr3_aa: CASSPPGPYSYEQYF; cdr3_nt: TGTGCCAGCAGTCCGCCGGGACCATACTCCTACGAGCAGTACTTC
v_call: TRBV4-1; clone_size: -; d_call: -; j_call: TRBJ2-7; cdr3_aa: CASSPTTDSYEQYF; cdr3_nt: TGCGCCAGCAGCCCAACGACGGACTCCTACGAGCAGTACTTC
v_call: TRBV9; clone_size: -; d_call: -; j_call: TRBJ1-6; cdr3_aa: CASSATFTNSRWGRDSPLHF; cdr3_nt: TGTGCCAGCAGCGCGACCTTTACTAACTCCAGGTGGGGGAGAGATTCACCCCTCCACTTT
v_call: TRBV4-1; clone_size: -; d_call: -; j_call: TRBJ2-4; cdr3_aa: CASSQDPQLAKNIQYF; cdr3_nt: TGCGCCAGCAGCCAAGATCCCCAGCTAGCCAAAAACATTCAGTACTTC
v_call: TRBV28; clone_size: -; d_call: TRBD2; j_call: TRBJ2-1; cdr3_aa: CASSSAGTSYNEQFF; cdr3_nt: TGTGCCAGCAGTTCAGCGGGAACCTCCTACAATGAGCAGTTCTTC